Listed below are T cell receptor beta chains from one sample, sequenced in a study of chemoradiotherapy in HPV16-positive cancers. Assay: immunoSEQ multiplex PCR; the TCRdb copy retains only in-frame clones and omits some. The sample records approximately 400 clones, about 80% being singletons. Sample: tumor tissue, taken from a patient who underwent chemoradiotherapy. Receptor source: a human donor with HPV-associated anogenital cancer. Both conserved end residues are part of each CDR3. Each record gives: V gene, D gene, J gene, CDR3 protein, CDR3 DNA. The D gene is left open where the match is weak.

V gene: TRBV4-1; D gene: TRBD1; J gene: TRBJ1-5; CDR3 protein: CASSPARVGQGTYSNQPQHF; CDR3 DNA: TGCGCCAGCAGCCCCGCTCGTGTGGGACAGGGGACGTATAGCAATCAGCCCCAGCATTTT
V gene: TRBV7-9; D gene: -; J gene: TRBJ1-2; CDR3 protein: CASSLEPAANYGYTF; CDR3 DNA: TGTGCCAGCAGCTTGGAGCCCGCAGCTAACTATGGCTACACCTTC
V gene: TRBV5-1; D gene: -; J gene: TRBJ2-7; CDR3 protein: CASSRMPGQDSYEQYF; CDR3 DNA: TGCGCCAGCAGCCGCATGCCCGGGCAGGACTCCTACGAGCAGTACTTC
V gene: TRBV6-6; D gene: -; J gene: TRBJ1-3; CDR3 protein: CASRLYSGNTIYF; CDR3 DNA: TGTGCCAGCAGACTTTACTCTGGAAACACCATATATTTT
V gene: TRBV7-2; D gene: TRBD2; J gene: TRBJ2-3; CDR3 protein: CASSLQRGGPDTQYF; CDR3 DNA: TGTGCCAGCAGCTTACAGCGGGGGGGCCCAGATACGCAGTATTTT
V gene: TRBV9; D gene: TRBD2; J gene: TRBJ2-1; CDR3 protein: CASSGTGTRAYNEQFF; CDR3 DNA: TGTGCCAGCAGCGGCACCGGGACTAGGGCTTACAATGAGCAGTTCTTC
V gene: TRBV4-2; D gene: TRBD2; J gene: TRBJ2-7; CDR3 protein: CASSQDGGGSPYEQYF; CDR3 DNA: TGTGCCAGCAGCCAAGATGGGGGGGGAAGTCCCTACGAGCAGTACTTC
V gene: TRBV19; D gene: -; J gene: TRBJ2-1; CDR3 protein: CASSIQGSYNEQFF; CDR3 DNA: TGTGCCAGTAGTATACAGGGCTCCTACAATGAGCAGTTCTTC
V gene: TRBV30; D gene: -; J gene: TRBJ1-3; CDR3 protein: CAWNRGERNTIYF; CDR3 DNA: TGTGCCTGGAATAGGGGGGAAAGAAACACCATATATTTT
V gene: TRBV5-1; D gene: -; J gene: TRBJ2-5; CDR3 protein: CASSFFIGETQYF; CDR3 DNA: TGCGCCAGCAGCTTTTTTATCGGAGAGACCCAGTACTTC